This note documents a single T cell receptor beta chain sequence. The CDR3 contains 21 residues. V shed 1 base, J shed 7 bases, and the junction held 20 bases outside the gene matches. Germline assignment: CDR1 SGDLS and CDR2 YYNGEE. The sample is drawn from a study of T cell responses to AZD1222 COVID-19 vaccine. Generated by immunoSEQ multiplex PCR, the TCRdb table keeps only in-frame clones and is missing some. The sample yields approximately 180,000 clones, around 94% seen once. The specimen comprised peripheral blood, sampled 28 days after the second dose of the MenACWY control vaccine. This receptor was taken from an adult who received the MenACWY meningococcal vaccine as a control. The chain employs TRBV9 and TRBJ2-1, with TRBD2 identical over 13 bases. The CDR3 here is CASSVHPGTSGITPLRNEQFF. In DNA, the CDR3 is TGTGCCAGCAGCGTACATCCCGGGACTAGCGGGATCACCCCCCTTAGGAATGAGCAGTTCTTC.